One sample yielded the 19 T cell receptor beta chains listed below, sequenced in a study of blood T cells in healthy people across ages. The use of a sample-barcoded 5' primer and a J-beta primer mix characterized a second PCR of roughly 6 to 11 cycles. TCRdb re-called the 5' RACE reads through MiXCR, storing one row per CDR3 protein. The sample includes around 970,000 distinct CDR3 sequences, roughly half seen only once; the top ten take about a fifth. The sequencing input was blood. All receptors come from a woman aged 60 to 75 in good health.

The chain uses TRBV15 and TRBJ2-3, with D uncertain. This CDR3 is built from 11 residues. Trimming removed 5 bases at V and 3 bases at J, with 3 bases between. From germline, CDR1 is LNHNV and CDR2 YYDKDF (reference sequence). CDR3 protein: CATSQTDTQYF. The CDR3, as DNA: TGTGCCACCAGCCAGACAGATACGCAGTATTTT. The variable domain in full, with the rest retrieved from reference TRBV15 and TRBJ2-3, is DAMVIQNPRYQVTQFGKPVTLSCSQTLNHNVMYWYQQKSSQAPKLLFHYYDKDFNNEADTPDNFQSRRPNTSFCFLDIRSPGLGDTAMYLCATSQTDTQYFGPGTRLTVL.

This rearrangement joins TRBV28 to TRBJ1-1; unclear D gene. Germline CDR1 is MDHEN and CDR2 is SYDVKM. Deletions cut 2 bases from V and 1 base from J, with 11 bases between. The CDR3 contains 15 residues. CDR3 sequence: CASSLHTTGNTEAFF. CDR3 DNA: TGTGCCAGCAGTTTACATACCACTGGGAACACTGAAGCTTTCTTT. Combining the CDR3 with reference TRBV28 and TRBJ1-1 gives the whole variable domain DVKVTQSSRYLVKRTGEKVFLECVQDMDHENMFWYRQDPGLGLRLIYFSYDVKMKEKGDIPEGYSVSREKKERFSLILESASTNQTSMYLCASSLHTTGNTEAFFGQGTRLTVV.

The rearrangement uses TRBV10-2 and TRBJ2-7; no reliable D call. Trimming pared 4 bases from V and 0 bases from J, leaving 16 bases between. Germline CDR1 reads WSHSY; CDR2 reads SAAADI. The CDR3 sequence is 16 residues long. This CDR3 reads CASSGKQAPSSYEQYF. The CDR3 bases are TGCGCCAGCAGTGGGAAGCAGGCACCAAGCTCCTACGAGCAGTACTTC.

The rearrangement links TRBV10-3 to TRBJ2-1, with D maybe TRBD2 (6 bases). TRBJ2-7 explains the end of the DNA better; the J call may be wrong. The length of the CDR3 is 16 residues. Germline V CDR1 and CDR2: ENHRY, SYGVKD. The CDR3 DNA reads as TGTGCCATCAGTGAGAAGGGCCCGTTCGAGGGAGGCGAGCAGTACTTC. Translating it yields CAISEKGPFEGGEQYF.

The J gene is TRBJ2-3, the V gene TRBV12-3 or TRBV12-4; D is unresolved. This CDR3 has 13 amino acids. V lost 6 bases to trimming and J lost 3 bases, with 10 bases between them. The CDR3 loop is CASSIRRTDTQYF. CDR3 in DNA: TGTGCCAGCAGCATTCGGAGAACAGATACGCAGTATTTT.

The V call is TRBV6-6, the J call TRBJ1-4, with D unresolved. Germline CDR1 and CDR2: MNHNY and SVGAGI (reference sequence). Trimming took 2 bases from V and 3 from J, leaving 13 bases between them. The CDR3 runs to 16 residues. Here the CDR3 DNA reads TGTGCCAGCAGTTACCGCGGAATTACGGCTAATGAAAAACTGTTTTTT. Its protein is CASSYRGITANEKLFF.

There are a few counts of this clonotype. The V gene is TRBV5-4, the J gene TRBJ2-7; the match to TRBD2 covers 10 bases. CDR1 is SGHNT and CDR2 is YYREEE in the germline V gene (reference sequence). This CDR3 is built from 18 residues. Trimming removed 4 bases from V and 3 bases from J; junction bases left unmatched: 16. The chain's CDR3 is CASSPGLADAPKDYEQYF. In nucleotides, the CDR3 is TGTGCCAGCAGCCCAGGACTAGCGGACGCCCCCAAAGACTACGAGCAGTACTTC.

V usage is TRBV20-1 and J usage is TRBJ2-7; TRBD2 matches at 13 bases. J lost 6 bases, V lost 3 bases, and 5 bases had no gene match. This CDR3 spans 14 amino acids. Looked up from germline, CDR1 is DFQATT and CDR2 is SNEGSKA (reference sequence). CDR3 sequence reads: CSASRTSGSGEQYF. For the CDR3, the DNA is TGCAGTGCTAGTAGGACTAGCGGGAGTGGCGAGCAGTACTTC.

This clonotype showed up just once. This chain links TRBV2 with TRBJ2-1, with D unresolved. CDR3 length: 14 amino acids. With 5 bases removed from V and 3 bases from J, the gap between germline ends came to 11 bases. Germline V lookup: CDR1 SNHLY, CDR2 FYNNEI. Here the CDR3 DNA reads TGTGCCAGCAGTACCCAAGGGCTCTACAATGAGCAGTTCTTC. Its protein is CASSTQGLYNEQFF.

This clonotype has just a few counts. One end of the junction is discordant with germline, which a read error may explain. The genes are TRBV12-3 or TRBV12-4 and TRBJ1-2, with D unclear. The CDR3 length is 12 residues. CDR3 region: CASRLGSRGYTF. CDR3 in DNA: TGTGCCAGCAGATTAGGTTCGCGGGGCTACACCTTC.

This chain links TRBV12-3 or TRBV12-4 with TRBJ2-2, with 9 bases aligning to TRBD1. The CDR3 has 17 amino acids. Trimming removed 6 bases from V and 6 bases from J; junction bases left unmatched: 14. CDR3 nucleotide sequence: TGTGCCAGCAGACACCCGACGGGACAGGGTAATCCCGGGGAGCTGTTTTTT. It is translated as CASRHPTGQGNPGELFF.

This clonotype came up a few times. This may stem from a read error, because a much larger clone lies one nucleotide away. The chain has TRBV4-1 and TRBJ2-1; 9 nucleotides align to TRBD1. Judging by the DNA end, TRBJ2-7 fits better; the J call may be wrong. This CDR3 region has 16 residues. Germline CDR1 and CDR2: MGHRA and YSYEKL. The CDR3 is CASSQSVTGGYNEQYF. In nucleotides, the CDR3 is TGCGCCAGCAGCCAATCTGTGACAGGGGGTTACAATGAGCAGTACTTC.

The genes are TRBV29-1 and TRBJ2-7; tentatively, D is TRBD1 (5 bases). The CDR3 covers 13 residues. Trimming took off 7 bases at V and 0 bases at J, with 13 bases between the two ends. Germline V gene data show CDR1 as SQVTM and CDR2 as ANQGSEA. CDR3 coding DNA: TGCAGCGCCAGGGCTCCCAACTCCTACGAGCAGTACTTC. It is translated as CSARAPNSYEQYF.

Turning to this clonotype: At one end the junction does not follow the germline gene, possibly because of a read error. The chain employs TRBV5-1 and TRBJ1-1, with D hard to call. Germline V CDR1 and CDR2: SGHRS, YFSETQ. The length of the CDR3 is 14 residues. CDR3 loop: CASSLDGMNTGAFF. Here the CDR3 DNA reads TGCGCCAGCAGCTTGGACGGAATGAACACTGGAGCTTTCTTT.

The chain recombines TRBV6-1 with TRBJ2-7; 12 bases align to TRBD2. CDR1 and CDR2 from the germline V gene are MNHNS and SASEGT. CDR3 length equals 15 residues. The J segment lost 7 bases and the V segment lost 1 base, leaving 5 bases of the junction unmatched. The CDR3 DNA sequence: TGTGCCAGCAGTGAAGGGACTAGCGGGGTCCATGAGCAGTACTTC. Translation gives CASSEGTSGVHEQYF.

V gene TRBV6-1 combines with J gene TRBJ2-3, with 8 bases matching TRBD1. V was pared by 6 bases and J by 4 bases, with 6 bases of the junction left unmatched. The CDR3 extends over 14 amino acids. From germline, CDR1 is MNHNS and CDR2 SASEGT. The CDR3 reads CASSRQGPSDTQYF. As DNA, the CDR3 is TGTGCCAGCAGCCGACAGGGGCCCTCAGATACGCAGTATTTT.

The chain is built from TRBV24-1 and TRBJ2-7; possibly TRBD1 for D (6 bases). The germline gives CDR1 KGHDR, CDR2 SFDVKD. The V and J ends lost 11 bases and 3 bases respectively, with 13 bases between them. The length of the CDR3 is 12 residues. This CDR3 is CAILDRHYEQYF. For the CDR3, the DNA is TGTGCCATTCTAGACAGGCACTACGAGCAGTACTTC.

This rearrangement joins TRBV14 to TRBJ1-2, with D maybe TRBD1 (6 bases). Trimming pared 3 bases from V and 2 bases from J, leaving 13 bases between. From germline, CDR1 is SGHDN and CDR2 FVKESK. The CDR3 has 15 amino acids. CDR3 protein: CASSHPGGGNYGYTF. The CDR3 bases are TGTGCCAGCAGCCACCCAGGAGGGGGGAACTATGGCTACACCTTC.

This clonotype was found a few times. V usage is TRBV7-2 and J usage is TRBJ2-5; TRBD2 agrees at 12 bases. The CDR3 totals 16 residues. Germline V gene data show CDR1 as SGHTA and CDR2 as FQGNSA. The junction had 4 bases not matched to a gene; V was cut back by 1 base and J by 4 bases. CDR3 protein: CASSLGGLAGRETQYF. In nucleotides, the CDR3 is TGTGCCAGCAGCTTAGGCGGACTAGCGGGACGAGAGACCCAGTACTTC.